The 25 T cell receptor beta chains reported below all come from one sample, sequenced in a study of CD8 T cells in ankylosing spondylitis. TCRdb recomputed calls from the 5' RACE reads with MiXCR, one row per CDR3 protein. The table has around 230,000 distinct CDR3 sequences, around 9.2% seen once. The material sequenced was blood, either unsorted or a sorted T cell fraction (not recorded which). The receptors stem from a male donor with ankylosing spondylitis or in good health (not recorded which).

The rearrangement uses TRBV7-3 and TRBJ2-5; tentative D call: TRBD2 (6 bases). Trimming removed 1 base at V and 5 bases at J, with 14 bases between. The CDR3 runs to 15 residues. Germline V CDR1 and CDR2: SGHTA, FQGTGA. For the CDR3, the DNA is TGTGCCAGCAGCTTAAGCGGGACCGTTGGGGAGACCCAGTACTTC. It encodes CASSLSGTVGETQYF. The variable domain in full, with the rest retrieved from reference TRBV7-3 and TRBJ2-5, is GAGVSQTPSNKVTEKGKYVELRCDPISGHTALYWYRQSLGQGPEFLIYFQGTGAADDSGLPNDRFFAVRPEGSVSTLKIQRTERGDSAVYLCASSLSGTVGETQYFGPGTRLLVL.

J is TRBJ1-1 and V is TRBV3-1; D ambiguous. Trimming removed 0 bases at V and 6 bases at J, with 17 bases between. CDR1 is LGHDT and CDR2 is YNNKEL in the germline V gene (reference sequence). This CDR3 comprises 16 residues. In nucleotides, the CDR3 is TGTGCCAGCAGCCAAGATGGCAGGATACGGGGAGCTGAAGCTTTCTTT. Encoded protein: CASSQDGRIRGAEAFF.

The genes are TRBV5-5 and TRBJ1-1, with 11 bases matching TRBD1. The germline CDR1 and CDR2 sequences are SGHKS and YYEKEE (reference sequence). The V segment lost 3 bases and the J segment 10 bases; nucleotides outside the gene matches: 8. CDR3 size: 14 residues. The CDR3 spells CASSWGQGERGAFF. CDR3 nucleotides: TGTGCCAGCAGCTGGGGACAGGGGGAAAGAGGAGCTTTCTTT.

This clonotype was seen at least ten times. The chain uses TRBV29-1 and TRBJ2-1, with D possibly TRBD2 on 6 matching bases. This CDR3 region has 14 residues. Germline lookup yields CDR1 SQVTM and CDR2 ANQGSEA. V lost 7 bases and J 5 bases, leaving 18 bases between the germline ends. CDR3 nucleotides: TGCAGCGGGATCGGGAGCTGGAGGGACAATGAGCAGTTCTTC. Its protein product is CSGIGSWRDNEQFF.

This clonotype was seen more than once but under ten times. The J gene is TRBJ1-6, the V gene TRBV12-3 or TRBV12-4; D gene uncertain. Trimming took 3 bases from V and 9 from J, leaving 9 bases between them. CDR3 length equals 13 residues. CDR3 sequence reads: CASSFGPGSPLHF. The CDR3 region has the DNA TGTGCCAGCAGTTTCGGACCTGGTTCACCCCTCCACTTT.

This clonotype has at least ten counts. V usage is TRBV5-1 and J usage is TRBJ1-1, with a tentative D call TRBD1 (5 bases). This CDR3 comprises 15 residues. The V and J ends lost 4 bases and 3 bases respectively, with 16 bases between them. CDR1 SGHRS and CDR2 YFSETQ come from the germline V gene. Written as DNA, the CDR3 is TGCGCCAGCAGCCCTACCGGGACTCAGGACACTGAAGCTTTCTTT. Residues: CASSPTGTQDTEAFF.

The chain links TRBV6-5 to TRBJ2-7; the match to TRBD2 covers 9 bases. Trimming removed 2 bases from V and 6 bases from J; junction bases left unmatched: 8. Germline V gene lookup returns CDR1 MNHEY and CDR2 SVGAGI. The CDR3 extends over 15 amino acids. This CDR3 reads CASSYAREGRSEQYF. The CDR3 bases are TGTGCCAGCAGTTACGCGCGGGAGGGCAGGTCCGAGCAGTACTTC.

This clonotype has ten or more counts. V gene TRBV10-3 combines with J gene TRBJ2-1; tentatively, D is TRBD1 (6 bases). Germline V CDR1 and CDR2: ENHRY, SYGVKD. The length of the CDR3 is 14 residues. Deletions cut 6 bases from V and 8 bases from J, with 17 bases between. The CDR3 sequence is CAIRAPGQGDEQFF. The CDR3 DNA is TGTGCCATCAGAGCACCGGGACAAGGAGATGAGCAGTTCTTC.

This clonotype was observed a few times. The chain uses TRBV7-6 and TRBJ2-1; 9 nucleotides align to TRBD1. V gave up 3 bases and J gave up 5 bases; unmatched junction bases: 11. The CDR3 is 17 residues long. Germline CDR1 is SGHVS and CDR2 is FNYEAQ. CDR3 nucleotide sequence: TGTGCCAGCAGCTTTTACGCACGGGACAGGGCCAACAATGAGCAGTTCTTC. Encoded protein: CASSFYARDRANNEQFF.

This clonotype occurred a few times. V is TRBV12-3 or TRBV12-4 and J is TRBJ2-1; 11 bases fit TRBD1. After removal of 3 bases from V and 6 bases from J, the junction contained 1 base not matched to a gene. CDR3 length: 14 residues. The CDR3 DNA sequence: TGTGCCAGCAGTTTGGGGACAGGGGGCAATGAGCAGTTCTTC. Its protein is CASSLGTGGNEQFF.

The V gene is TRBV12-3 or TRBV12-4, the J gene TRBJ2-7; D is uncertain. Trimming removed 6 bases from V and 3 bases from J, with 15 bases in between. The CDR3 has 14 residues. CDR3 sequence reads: CASSEEGRYYEQYF. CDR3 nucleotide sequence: TGTGCCAGCAGCGAGGAAGGACGTTACTACGAGCAGTACTTC.

CDR3: CASSISRAVGELFF. The CDR3 DNA sequence: TGTGCCAGCAGCATTTCTCGAGCGGTCGGGGAGCTGTTTTTT. The V gene is TRBV7-9, the J gene TRBJ2-2; weak D call: TRBD2 (5 bases). The ends were cut back, 5 bases at V and 7 bases at J, with 14 bases in the middle. Germline CDR1 SEHNR, CDR2 FQNEAQ (reference sequence). The CDR3 loop spans 14 amino acids.

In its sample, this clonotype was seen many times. The CDR3 sequence: CASRAGLPNTGELFF. In DNA, the CDR3 is TGTGCCAGCAGGGCGGGACTACCGAACACCGGGGAGCTGTTTTTT. This sequence joins TRBV9 and TRBJ2-2; 7 nucleotides line up with TRBD2. The CDR3 consists of 15 residues. Germline V CDR1 and CDR2: SGDLS, YYNGEE. Trimming removed 5 bases from V and 0 bases from J; junction bases left unmatched: 4.

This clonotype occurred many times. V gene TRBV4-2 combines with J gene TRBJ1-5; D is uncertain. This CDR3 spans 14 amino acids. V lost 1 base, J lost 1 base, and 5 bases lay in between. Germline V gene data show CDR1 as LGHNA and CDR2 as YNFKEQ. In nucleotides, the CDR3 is TGTGCCAGCAGCCAAGGACGAAGCAATCAGCCCCAGCATTTT. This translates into CASSQGRSNQPQHF.

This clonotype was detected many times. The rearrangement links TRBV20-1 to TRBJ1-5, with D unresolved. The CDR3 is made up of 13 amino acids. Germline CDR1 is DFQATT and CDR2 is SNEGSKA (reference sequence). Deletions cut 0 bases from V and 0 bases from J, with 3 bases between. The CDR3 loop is CSAREDSNQPQHF. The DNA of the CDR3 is TGCAGTGCTAGAGAAGATAGCAATCAGCCCCAGCATTTT.

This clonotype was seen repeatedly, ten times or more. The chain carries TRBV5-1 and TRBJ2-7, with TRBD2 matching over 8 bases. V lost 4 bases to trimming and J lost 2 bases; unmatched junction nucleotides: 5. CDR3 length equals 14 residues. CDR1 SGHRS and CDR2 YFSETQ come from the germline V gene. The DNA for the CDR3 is TGCGCCAGCAGCAGGAGCGGGAGCACCTACGAGCAGTACTTC. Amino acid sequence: CASSRSGSTYEQYF.

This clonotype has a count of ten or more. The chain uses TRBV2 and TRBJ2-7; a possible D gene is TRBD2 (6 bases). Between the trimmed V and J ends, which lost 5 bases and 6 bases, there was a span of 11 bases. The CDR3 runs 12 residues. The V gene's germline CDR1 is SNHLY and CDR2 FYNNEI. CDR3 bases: TGTGCCAGCAGTTGGGAGGTAGCCGAGCAGTACTTC. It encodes CASSWEVAEQYF. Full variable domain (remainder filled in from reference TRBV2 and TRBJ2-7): EPEVTQTPSHQVTQMGQEVILRCVPISNHLYFYWYRQILGQKVEFLVSFYNNEISEKSEIFDDQFSVERPDGSNFTLKIRSTKLEDSAMYFCASSWEVAEQYFGPGTRLTVT.

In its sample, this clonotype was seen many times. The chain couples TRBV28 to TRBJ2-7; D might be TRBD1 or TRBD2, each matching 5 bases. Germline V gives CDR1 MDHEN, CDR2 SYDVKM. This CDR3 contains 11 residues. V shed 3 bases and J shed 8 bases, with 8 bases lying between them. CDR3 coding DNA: TGTGCCAGCAGTTTGGGGGAGCAGCAGTACTTC. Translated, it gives CASSLGEQQYF. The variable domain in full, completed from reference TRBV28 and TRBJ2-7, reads DVKVTQSSRYLVKRTGEKVFLECVQDMDHENMFWYRQDPGLGLRLIYFSYDVKMKEKGDIPEGYSVSREKKERFSLILESASTNQTSMYLCASSLGEQQYFGPGTRLTVT.

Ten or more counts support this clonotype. CDR3 protein: CASSKLADQETQYF. The CDR3 DNA is TGTGCCAGCAGTAAGCTAGCGGACCAAGAGACCCAGTACTTC. This rearrangement joins TRBV12-3 or TRBV12-4 to TRBJ2-5, with 7 bases aligning to TRBD2. The V segment lost 5 bases and the J segment 0 bases; nucleotides outside the gene matches: 3. The CDR3 loop spans 14 amino acids.

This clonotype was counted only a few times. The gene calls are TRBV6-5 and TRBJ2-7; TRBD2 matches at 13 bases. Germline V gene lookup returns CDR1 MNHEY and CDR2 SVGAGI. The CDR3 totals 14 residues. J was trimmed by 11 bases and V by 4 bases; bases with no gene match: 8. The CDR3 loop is CASSSTSGGPVEYF. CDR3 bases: TGTGCCAGCAGTTCGACTAGCGGGGGGCCCGTGGAGTACTTC.

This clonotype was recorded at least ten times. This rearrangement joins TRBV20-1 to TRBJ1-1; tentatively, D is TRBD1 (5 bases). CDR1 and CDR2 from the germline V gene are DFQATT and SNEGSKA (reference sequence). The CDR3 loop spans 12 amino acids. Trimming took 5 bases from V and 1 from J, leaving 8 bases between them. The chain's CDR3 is CSALGQNTEAFF. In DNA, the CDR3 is TGCAGTGCTCTAGGACAGAACACTGAAGCTTTCTTT.

In DNA, the CDR3 is TGTGCCAGTAGTATTAAAACAGGGAGGAGGAGCAATCAGCCCCAGCATTTT. It specifies CASSIKTGRRSNQPQHF. The genes are TRBV19 and TRBJ1-5, with D possibly being TRBD1 (6 bases). The V gene's germline CDR1 is LNHDA and CDR2 SQIVND (reference sequence). The V and J ends lost 3 bases and 1 base respectively, with 16 bases between them. This CDR3 region has 17 residues.

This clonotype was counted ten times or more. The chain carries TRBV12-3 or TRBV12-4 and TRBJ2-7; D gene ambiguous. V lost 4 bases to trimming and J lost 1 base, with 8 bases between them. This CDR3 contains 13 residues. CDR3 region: CASSSSESYEQYF. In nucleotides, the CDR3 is TGTGCCAGCAGTTCGTCCGAGTCCTACGAGCAGTACTTC.

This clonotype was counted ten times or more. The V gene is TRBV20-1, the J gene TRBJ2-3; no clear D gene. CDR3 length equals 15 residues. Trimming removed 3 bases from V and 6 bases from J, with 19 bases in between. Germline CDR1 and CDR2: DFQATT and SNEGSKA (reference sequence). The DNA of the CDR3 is TGCAGTGCTAGGTCACGAGTCAAAACTGGGGATACGCAGTATTTT. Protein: CSARSRVKTGDTQYF.

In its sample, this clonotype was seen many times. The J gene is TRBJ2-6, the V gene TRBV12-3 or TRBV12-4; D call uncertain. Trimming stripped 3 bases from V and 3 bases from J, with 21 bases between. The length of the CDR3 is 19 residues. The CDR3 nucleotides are TGTGCCAGCAGTTTGTCCGGTGGTAAACAGTTAGGTGGGGCCAACGTCCTGACTTTC. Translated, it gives CASSLSGGKQLGGANVLTF.